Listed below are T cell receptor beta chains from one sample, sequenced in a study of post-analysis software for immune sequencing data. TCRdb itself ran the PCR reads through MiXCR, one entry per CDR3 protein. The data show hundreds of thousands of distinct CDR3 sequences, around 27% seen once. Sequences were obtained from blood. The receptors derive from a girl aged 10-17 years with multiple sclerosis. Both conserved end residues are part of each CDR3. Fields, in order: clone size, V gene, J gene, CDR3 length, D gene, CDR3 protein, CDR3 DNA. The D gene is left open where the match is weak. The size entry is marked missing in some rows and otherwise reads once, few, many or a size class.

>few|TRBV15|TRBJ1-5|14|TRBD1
CATAGGGSNQPQHF
TGTGCCACAGCAGGGGGGGGTAGCAATCAGCCCCAGCATTTT
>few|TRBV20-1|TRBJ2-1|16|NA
CSARDYPRRSTPEQFF
TGCAGTGCTAGAGATTACCCAAGAAGGAGTACCCCGGAGCAGTTCTTC
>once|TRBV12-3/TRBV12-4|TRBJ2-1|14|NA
CASSLRQTVDEQFF
TGTGCCAGCAGTTTGCGTCAGACAGTCGATGAGCAGTTCTTC
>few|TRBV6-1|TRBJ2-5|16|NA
CASMTTPRGRQETQYF
TGTGCCAGCATGACTACTCCCCGGGGTAGACAAGAGACCCAGTACTTC
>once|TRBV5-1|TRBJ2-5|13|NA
CASSLDGQGTQYF
TGCGCCAGCAGCTTGGACGGCCAGGGGACCCAGTACTTC
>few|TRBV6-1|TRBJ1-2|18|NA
CASTKGEYRSQTNYGYTF
TGTGCCAGCACCAAAGGGGAATACAGAAGCCAAACTAACTATGGCTACACCTTC
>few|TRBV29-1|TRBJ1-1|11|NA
CSVTGNTEAFF
TGCAGCGTTACTGGGAACACTGAAGCTTTCTTT
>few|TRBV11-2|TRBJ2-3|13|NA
CASSIRQTDTQYF
TGTGCCAGCAGCATTCGACAGACAGATACGCAGTATTTT
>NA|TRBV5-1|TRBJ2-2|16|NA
CASSHGQTLFPGELFF
TGCGCCAGCAGCCACGGACAGACTCTATTCCCCGGGGAGCTGTTTTTT
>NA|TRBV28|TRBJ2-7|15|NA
CASSLDRRGAYEQYF
TGTGCCAGCAGTTTAGACAGGAGGGGAGCCTACGAGCAGTACTTC
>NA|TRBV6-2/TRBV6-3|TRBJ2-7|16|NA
CASRERLTSPIYEQYF
TGTGCCAGCAGGGAACGGTTGACGTCGCCCATCTACGAGCAGTACTTC
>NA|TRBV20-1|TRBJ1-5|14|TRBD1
CSAARGFGNQPQHF
TGCAGTGCTGCCAGGGGGTTTGGCAATCAGCCCCAGCATTTT
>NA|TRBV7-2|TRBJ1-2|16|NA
CASSLGAGQLTYGYTF
TGTGCCAGCAGCTTAGGAGCAGGACAACTTACCTATGGCTACACCTTC
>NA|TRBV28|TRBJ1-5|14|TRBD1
CASSQRTGRQPQHF
TGTGCCAGCAGTCAAAGGACAGGGCGGCAGCCCCAGCATTTT
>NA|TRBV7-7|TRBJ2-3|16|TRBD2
CASSLETSGGADTQYF
TGTGCTAGCAGCTTAGAGACTAGCGGGGGTGCAGATACGCAGTATTTT
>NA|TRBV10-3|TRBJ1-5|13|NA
CAISESRNQPQHF
TGTGCCATCAGTGAGTCCCGTAATCAGCCCCAGCATTTT
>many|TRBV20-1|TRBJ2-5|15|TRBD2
CSARNPRTSVETQYF
TGCAGTGCTAGAAATCCCCGGACTAGCGTTGAGACCCAGTACTTC
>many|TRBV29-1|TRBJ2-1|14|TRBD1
CSASGTGGWDEQFF
TGCAGCGCCAGCGGGACAGGGGGCTGGGATGAGCAGTTCTTC
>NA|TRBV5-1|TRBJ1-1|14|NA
CASSPIPGQDLAFF
TGCGCCAGCAGCCCAATTCCGGGACAAGATTTGGCTTTCTTT
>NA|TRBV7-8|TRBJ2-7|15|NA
CASSLWARTDYEQYF
TGTGCCAGCAGCTTATGGGCCAGGACGGATTACGAGCAGTACTTC
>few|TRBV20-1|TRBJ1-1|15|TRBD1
CSARDLGWDSGRAFF
TGCAGTGCTAGAGATTTGGGGTGGGACAGCGGGAGGGCTTTCTTT
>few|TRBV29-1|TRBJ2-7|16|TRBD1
CSVERWDRAQSYEQYF
TGCAGCGTTGAGAGGTGGGACAGGGCCCAATCCTACGAGCAGTACTTC
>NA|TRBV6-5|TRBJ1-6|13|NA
CASSYRANSPLHF
TGTGCCAGCAGTTACAGGGCCAATTCACCCCTCCACTTT
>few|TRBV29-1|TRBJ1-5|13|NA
CSVPGVGNQPQHF
TGCAGCGTGCCAGGAGTGGGCAATCAGCCCCAGCATTTT
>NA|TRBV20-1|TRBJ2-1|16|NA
CSANLQGTGAYNEQFF
TGCAGTGCTAACTTACAGGGAACGGGGGCCTACAATGAGCAGTTCTTC
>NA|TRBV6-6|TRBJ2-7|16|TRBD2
CASSSSRAGGKYEQYF
TGTGCCAGCAGTTCCAGCAGAGCGGGAGGAAAGTACGAGCAGTACTTC
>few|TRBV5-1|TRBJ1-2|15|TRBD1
CASSLTGGETYGYTF
TGCGCCAGCAGCCTAACAGGGGGCGAAACCTATGGCTACACCTTC
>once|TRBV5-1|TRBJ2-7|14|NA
CASSWGDSSYEQYF
TGCGCCAGCAGCTGGGGTGATAGCTCCTACGAGCAGTACTTC
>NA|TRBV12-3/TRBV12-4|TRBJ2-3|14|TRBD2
CASRLAGAGDTQYF
TGTGCCAGCAGGCTAGCGGGGGCGGGAGATACGCAGTATTTT
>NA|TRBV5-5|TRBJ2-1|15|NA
CASSLVRTAYNEQFF
TGTGCCAGCAGCTTGGTTAGGACAGCCTACAATGAGCAGTTCTTC
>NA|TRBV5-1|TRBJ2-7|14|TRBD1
CASRMGTGAYEQYF
TGCGCTAGCAGAATGGGGACAGGAGCCTACGAGCAGTACTTC
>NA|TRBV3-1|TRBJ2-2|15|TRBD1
CASSQVPQGVGELFF
TGTGCCAGCAGCCAAGTCCCACAGGGGGTCGGGGAGCTGTTTTTT
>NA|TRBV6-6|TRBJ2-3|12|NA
CASSWGTGTQYF
TGTGCCAGCAGTTGGGGCACAGGTACGCAGTATTTT